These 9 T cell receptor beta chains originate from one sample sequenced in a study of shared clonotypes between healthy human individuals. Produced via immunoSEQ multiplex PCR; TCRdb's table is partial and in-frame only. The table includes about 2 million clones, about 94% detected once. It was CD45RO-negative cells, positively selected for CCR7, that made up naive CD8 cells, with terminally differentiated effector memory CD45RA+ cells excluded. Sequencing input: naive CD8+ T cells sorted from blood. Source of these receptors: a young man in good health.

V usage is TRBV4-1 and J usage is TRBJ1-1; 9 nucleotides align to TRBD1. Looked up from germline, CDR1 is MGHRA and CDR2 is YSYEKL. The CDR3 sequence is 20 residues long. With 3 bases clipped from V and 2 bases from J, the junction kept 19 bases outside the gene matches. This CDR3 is CASSQLTMTGGLGENTEAFF. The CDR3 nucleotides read TGCGCCAGCAGCCAGCTTACTATGACAGGGGGGCTTGGGGAAAACACTGAAGCTTTCTTT.

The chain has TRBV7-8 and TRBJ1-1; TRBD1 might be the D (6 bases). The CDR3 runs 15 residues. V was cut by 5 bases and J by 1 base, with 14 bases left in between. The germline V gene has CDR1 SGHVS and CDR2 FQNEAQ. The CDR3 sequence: CASSQRTDWNTEAFF. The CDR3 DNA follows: TGTGCCAGCAGCCAACGGACAGATTGGAACACTGAAGCTTTCTTT.

Here the CDR3 reads CAWSRRLAGDRNTGELFF. CDR3 sequence (DNA): TGTGCCTGGAGTCGGAGACTAGCGGGAGATCGTAACACCGGGGAGCTGTTTTTT. The rearrangement links TRBV30 to TRBJ2-2; 12 bases match TRBD2. Per the germline V gene, CDR1 is GTSNPN and CDR2 is SVGIG (reference sequence). This CDR3 comprises 18 residues. Trimming at V came to 2 bases and at J to 2 bases, leaving 9 bases not matched to a gene.

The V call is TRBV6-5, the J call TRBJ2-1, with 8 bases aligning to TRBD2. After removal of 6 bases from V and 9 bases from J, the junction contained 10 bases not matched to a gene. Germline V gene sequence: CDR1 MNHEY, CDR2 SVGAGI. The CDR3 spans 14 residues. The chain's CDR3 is CASRRRAGVTEQFF. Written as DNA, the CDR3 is TGTGCCAGCAGAAGGAGAGCGGGAGTCACTGAGCAGTTCTTC.

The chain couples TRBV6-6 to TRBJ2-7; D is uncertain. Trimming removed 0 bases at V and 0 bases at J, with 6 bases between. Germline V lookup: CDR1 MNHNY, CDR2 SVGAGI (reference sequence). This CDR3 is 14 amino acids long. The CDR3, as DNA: TGTGCCAGCAGTTACTCGGCGGACTCCTACGAGCAGTACTTC. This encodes CASSYSADSYEQYF.

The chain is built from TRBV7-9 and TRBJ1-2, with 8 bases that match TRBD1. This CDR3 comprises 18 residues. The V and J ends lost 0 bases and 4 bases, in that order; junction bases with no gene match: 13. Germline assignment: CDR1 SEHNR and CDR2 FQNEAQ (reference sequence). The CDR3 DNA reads TGTGCCAGCAGCTTAGCGCTGGTACCAGGGGGCTTCGGCTATGGCTACACCTTC. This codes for CASSLALVPGGFGYGYTF.

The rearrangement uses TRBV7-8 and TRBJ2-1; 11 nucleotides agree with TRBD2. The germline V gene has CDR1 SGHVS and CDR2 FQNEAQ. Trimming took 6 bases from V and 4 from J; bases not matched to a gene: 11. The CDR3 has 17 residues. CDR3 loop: CASRTYPLAGDYNEQFF. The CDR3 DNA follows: TGTGCCAGCAGAACCTACCCACTAGCGGGAGATTACAATGAGCAGTTCTTC.

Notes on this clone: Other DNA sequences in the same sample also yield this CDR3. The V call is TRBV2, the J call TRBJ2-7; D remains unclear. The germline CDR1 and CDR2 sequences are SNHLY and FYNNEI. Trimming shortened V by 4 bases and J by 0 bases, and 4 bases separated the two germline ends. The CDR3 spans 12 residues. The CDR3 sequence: CASSGRSYEQYF. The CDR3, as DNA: TGTGCCAGCAGTGGCCGCTCCTACGAGCAGTACTTC.

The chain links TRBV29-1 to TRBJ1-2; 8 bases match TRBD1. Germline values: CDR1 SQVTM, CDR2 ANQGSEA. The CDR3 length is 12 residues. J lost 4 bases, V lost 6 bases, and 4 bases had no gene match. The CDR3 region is CSVDRGVYGYTF. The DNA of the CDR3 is TGCAGCGTCGACAGGGGAGTCTATGGCTACACCTTC.